Following are 21 T cell receptor beta chains from one sample sequenced in a study of blood T cells in healthy people across ages. Then a second PCR, running about 6 to 11 cycles, was carried out with a sample-barcoded 5' primer and a J-beta primer mix. TCRdb re-derived calls from the 5' RACE reads in MiXCR, one entry per CDR3 protein. The sample holds some 710,000 distinct CDR3 sequences, around a fifth seen once. Material for sequencing was blood. Source of these receptors: a man aged 65-85 years in good health.

V is TRBV7-2 and J is TRBJ2-5; unclear D gene. Germline loops: CDR1 SGHTA, CDR2 FQGNSA. The V and J ends lost 1 base and 6 bases respectively, with 9 bases between them. The CDR3 runs 13 residues. CDR3 sequence reads: CASSLDYHQTQYF. In DNA, the CDR3 is TGTGCCAGCAGCTTAGACTACCACCAGACCCAGTACTTC.

The chain uses TRBV6-2 or TRBV6-3 and TRBJ2-7, with 10 bases lining up with TRBD2. The V and J ends lost 6 bases and 3 bases, in that order; junction bases with no gene match: 11. This CDR3 comprises 16 residues. Germline V CDR1 and CDR2: MNHEY, SVGEGT. CDR3 protein: CASSYLLAGVFYEQYF. As DNA, the CDR3 is TGTGCCAGCAGCTATCTTCTAGCGGGGGTTTTCTACGAGCAGTACTTC.

The chain uses TRBV12-3 or TRBV12-4 and TRBJ1-6; D gene ambiguous. V was trimmed by 3 bases and J by 8 bases, leaving 11 bases between them. This CDR3 spans 14 amino acids. CDR3 loop: CASSFLSSDSPLHF. The CDR3 DNA is TGTGCCAGCAGTTTCCTCAGTTCGGATTCACCCCTCCACTTT.

The chain combines TRBV9 with TRBJ2-5; no reliable D call. CDR3 length: 15 amino acids. Germline values: CDR1 SGDLS, CDR2 YYNGEE. Trimming removed 0 bases from V and 5 bases from J, with 14 bases in between. The CDR3 reads CASSVGVGAVETQYF. DNA for the CDR3: TGTGCCAGCAGCGTAGGAGTGGGTGCGGTGGAGACCCAGTACTTC.

The sample holds a few counts of this clonotype. The V and J genes are TRBV20-1 and TRBJ1-1, with TRBD1 identical over 8 bases. The V gene end was trimmed by 2 bases and the J gene end by 2 bases; junction bases not matched to a gene: 7. The CDR3 spans 15 residues. CDR1 and CDR2 (germline): DFQATT, SNEGSKA (reference sequence). The CDR3 protein is CSARSRGLRNTEAFF. The DNA of the CDR3 is TGCAGTGCTAGATCCAGGGGGCTGAGAAACACTGAAGCTTTCTTT.

V is TRBV15 and J is TRBJ2-1, with TRBD2 identical over 7 bases. Germline-derived CDR1 and CDR2 are LNHNV and YYDKDF (reference sequence). The CDR3 runs to 18 residues. J gave up 2 bases and V 1 base, and 11 bases lay outside the gene matches. This CDR3 is CATSRGAAAGAPYNEQFF. The CDR3 DNA sequence: TGTGCCACCAGCAGAGGAGCAGCGGCGGGAGCCCCCTACAATGAGCAGTTCTTC. Drawing the rest from reference TRBV15 and TRBJ2-1, the complete variable domain is DAMVIQNPRYQVTQFGKPVTLSCSQTLNHNVMYWYQQKSSQAPKLLFHYYDKDFNNEADTPDNFQSRRPNTSFCFLDIRSPGLGDTAMYLCATSRGAAAGAPYNEQFFGPGTRLTVL.

This chain joins TRBV12-3 or TRBV12-4 and TRBJ1-2; no clear D gene. V was shortened by 2 bases and J by 0 bases, with 10 bases between the two germline ends. The CDR3 contains 15 residues. CDR3: CASSLRILTNYGYTF. The CDR3 DNA follows: TGTGCCAGCAGTTTACGGATCCTGACTAACTATGGCTACACCTTC.

The V gene is TRBV7-9, the J gene TRBJ2-7; no reliable D call. The CDR3 loop spans 15 amino acids. Trimming shortened V by 1 base and J by 3 bases, and 13 bases separated the two germline ends. Germline CDR1 SEHNR, CDR2 FQNEAQ (reference sequence). This chain's CDR3 is CASSLVSAGLYEQYF. The CDR3 nucleotides read TGTGCCAGCAGCTTAGTTTCGGCCGGGCTCTACGAGCAGTACTTC.

This clonotype was recorded a few times. This sequence joins TRBV10-1 and TRBJ2-1; 9 nucleotides agree with TRBD1. The better agreement between TRBJ2-7 and the DNA end casts doubt on the J call. Germline loops: CDR1 WNHNN, CDR2 SYGVQD (reference sequence). The CDR3 contains 16 residues. The chain's CDR3 is CASRGPGQGGSYEQYF. CDR3 in DNA: TGCGCCAGCAGAGGCCCGGGACAGGGTGGATCCTACGAGCAGTACTTC.

V is TRBV4-3 and J is TRBJ2-5, with D maybe TRBD2 (5 bases). CDR1 and CDR2 (germline): LGHNA, YSLEER. V lost 9 bases and J 5 bases, leaving 13 bases between the germline ends. The CDR3 has 12 amino acids. DNA for the CDR3: TGCGCCAGGTGTTCCGGGGTTGAGACCCAGTACTTC. This sequence encodes CARCSGVETQYF.

CDR3 sequence: CSALAGRGYNEQFF. The CDR3 DNA reads TGCAGTGCTCTAGCGGGACGGGGGTACAATGAGCAGTTCTTC. V and J are TRBV20-1 and TRBJ2-1; TRBD2 agrees at 9 bases. Germline V lookup: CDR1 DFQATT, CDR2 SNEGSKA (reference sequence). This CDR3 spans 14 amino acids. The trim removed 5 bases at V and 4 bases at J, leaving 6 bases unmatched.

A note on this clonotype: It may be a read error: a sequence one base away is much more abundant. This CDR3 is missing its conserved last phenylalanine or tryptophan, likely due to a read error. CDR3 nucleotides: TGCGCCAGCAGCTTTCAAGGGAACTATGGCTACACCCTC. Protein product: CASSFQGNYGYTL. The chain has TRBV5-1 and TRBJ1-2; D unclear. Between the trimmed V and J ends, which lost 2 bases and 2 bases, there was a span of 7 bases. Germline V gene sequence: CDR1 SGHRS, CDR2 YFSETQ. This CDR3 region has 13 residues.

The V call is TRBV12-3 or TRBV12-4, the J call TRBJ2-7; 10 bases line up with TRBD1. CDR3 length: 15 amino acids. With 6 bases clipped from V and 4 bases from J, the junction kept 9 bases outside the gene matches. This CDR3 reads CASRKSGTGVYEQYF. The CDR3 bases are TGTGCCAGCAGGAAATCCGGGACAGGGGTGTACGAGCAGTACTTC.

V is TRBV14 and J is TRBJ1-2, with TRBD1 matching over 9 bases. The V segment lost 4 bases and the J segment 4 bases; nucleotides outside the gene matches: 10. CDR1 and CDR2 from the germline V gene are SGHDN and FVKESK. The CDR3 consists of 16 residues. CDR3 region: CASSPLNRDRAYGYTF. The CDR3 DNA reads as TGTGCCAGCAGCCCACTGAATCGGGACAGGGCCTATGGCTACACCTTC.

The rearrangement joins TRBV7-2 to TRBJ1-4; D uncertain. Trimming shortened V by 5 bases and J by 8 bases, and 12 bases separated the two germline ends. Germline V gene data show CDR1 as SGHTA and CDR2 as FQGNSA. This CDR3 contains 13 residues. The CDR3 sequence is CASSRSIGEKLFF. The CDR3 region has the DNA TGTGCCAGCAGCCGTTCGATTGGGGAAAAACTGTTTTTT.

The chain uses TRBV14 and TRBJ2-4, with 9 bases fitting TRBD2. Germline V gives CDR1 SGHDN, CDR2 FVKESK. The J segment lost 2 bases and the V segment lost 1 base, leaving 9 bases of the junction unmatched. The CDR3 is made up of 18 amino acids. DNA of the CDR3: TGTGCCAGCAGCCAAGGAGTCAGGGCGGGAGGGTCCAAAAACATTCAGTACTTC. Amino acids: CASSQGVRAGGSKNIQYF.

A few counts support this clonotype. The rearrangement links TRBV11-2 to TRBJ2-5; maybe TRBD1 (6 bases). The J call may not be correct, given that the DNA end is closer to TRBJ2-1. This CDR3 spans 16 amino acids. From germline, CDR1 is SGHAT and CDR2 FQNNGV. CDR3 sequence: CASSSSPLERGNEQFF. CDR3 sequence (DNA): TGTGCCAGCAGCTCTAGCCCCCTGGAGAGGGGGAATGAGCAGTTCTTC.

There are a few counts of this clonotype. V usage is TRBV9 and J usage is TRBJ1-1; TRBD1 aligns across 11 bases. Losses at the gene ends were 4 bases for V and 4 bases for J; bases not matched to a gene: 9. This CDR3 has 16 residues. Germline CDR1 is SGDLS and CDR2 is YYNGEE. DNA for the CDR3: TGTGCCAGCAGCCCGACTGGGACAGGGGGTACCACTGAAGCTTTCTTT. Encoded protein: CASSPTGTGGTTEAFF.

The V call is TRBV19, the J call TRBJ2-3, with D perhaps TRBD1 or TRBD2 (7 bases each). V was cut by 8 bases and J by 8 bases, with 14 bases left in between. Germline V gives CDR1 LNHDA, CDR2 SQIVND (reference sequence). The CDR3 spans 12 residues. CDR3 sequence reads: CASAPRGGTQYF. As DNA, the CDR3 is TGTGCCAGTGCCCCCAGGGGGGGTACGCAGTATTTT.

This clonotype was seen only a few times. This chain links TRBV4-1 with TRBJ2-5; TRBD2 might be the D (7 bases). The CDR3 totals 15 residues. Germline assignment: CDR1 MGHRA and CDR2 YSYEKL. V was shortened by 1 base and J by 5 bases, with 14 bases between the two germline ends. Here the CDR3 reads CASSQGWGGLETQYF. The CDR3 DNA sequence: TGCGCCAGCAGCCAAGGATGGGGGGGCCTGGAGACCCAGTACTTC.

This clonotype was observed a few times. The CDR3 region is CSATSGSSSETQYF. DNA of the CDR3: TGCAGTGCTACTAGCGGGAGTAGCTCGGAGACCCAGTACTTC. This chain connects TRBV20-1 to TRBJ2-5; 10 bases align to TRBD2. Germline lookup yields CDR1 DFQATT and CDR2 SNEGSKA (reference sequence). J gave up 5 bases and V 4 bases, and 7 bases lay outside the gene matches. This CDR3 is built from 14 residues.